This TCR beta chain was profiled in a study of beta chain features in type 1 diabetes. To note about this clone: Its antigen is unidentified.

Study-wide findings and caveats: Shorter TCRB CDR3s, moderately but significantly so, were found in Type 1 diabetes patients in all four CD4+ subsets.

What was sequenced were expressed TCRB transcripts, since all of the isolated RNA had been reverse transcribed. The table came from immunoSEQ multiplex PCR; TCRdb's copy has only in-frame clones and leaves some out. The data show about 740,000 clones, with roughly 13% seen just once and 0.022% held by the top ten. Sequenced material: naive CD4+ T cells from blood. This sequence originates from a man aged 18 to 29 with type 1 diabetes.

CDR3 sequence (DNA): TGTGCCAGCAGTGATGAGGAATTCGCAGGGCCCCAGCATTTT. Amino acids: CASSDEEFAGPQHF. The chain uses TRBV2 and TRBJ1-5; D not certain. The CDR3 spans 14 residues. Germline lookup yields CDR1 SNHLY and CDR2 FYNNEI. Deletions cut 3 bases from V and 9 bases from J, with 15 bases between.